The TCR beta chain under discussion was sequenced for a study of neoadjuvant nivolumab and ipilimumab in lung cancer. The study, taken as a whole, reports: TCR clonality did not significantly correlate with pathologic tumor regression. Higher pretherapy blood TCR richness went with higher resected-tumor richness. TCR richness and clonality were higher in tumors than adjacent uninvolved lung. Only a small number of samples underwent TCR sequencing.

Germline loops: CDR1 SQVTM, CDR2 ANQGSEA. The V end lost 5 bases, the J end lost 1 base, and 13 bases lay between the germline ends. The CDR3 spans 14 residues. For this clone: What it binds is not known.

TCRdb keeps only in-frame clones here, not all; method: immunoSEQ multiplex PCR. This table has 25,000 to 30,000 clones, 70% to 80% appearing once. The source is an adult with non-small cell lung cancer. The chain uses TRBV29-1 and TRBJ2-3; tentatively, D is TRBD1 (6 bases). The material sequenced was tumor tissue, taken after neoadjuvant nivolumab, alone or with ipilimumab, at or shortly before surgery. CDR3 region: CSVRGQRGTDTQYF. In DNA form, the CDR3 reads TGCAGCGTTCGAGGACAGAGGGGCACAGATACGCAGTATTTT.